The 8 T cell receptor beta chains given below trace back to one sample, sequenced in a study of shared clonotypes between healthy human individuals. TCRdb keeps only in-frame clones here, not all; method: immunoSEQ multiplex PCR. The sample holds approximately 2,300,000 clones, roughly 92% seen once. The specimen sequenced was naive CD4+ T cells from PBMCs. The sample's subset: CD45RA+ positively selected. These receptor sequences come from a man younger than 35 in good health. Some clones in this sample may be carry-over from other donors' samples.

The chain links TRBV18 to TRBJ2-7; D ambiguous. This CDR3 has 15 amino acids. V gave up 0 bases and J gave up 2 bases, with 11 bases separating them. The V gene's germline CDR1 is KGHSH and CDR2 LQKENI. The CDR3 DNA reads TGTGCCAGCTCACCACCGTCCGTCTCCACCTACGAGCAGTACTTC. It is translated as CASSPPSVSTYEQYF.

The gene calls are TRBV2 and TRBJ1-5; no clear D. This CDR3 spans 14 amino acids. Germline V lookup: CDR1 SNHLY, CDR2 FYNNEI. Trimming pared 3 bases from V and 3 bases from J, leaving 9 bases between. The CDR3 sequence is CASSDARNNQPQHF. The DNA of the CDR3 is TGTGCCAGCAGTGATGCCAGGAACAATCAGCCCCAGCATTTT.

This chain uses TRBV30 with TRBJ1-1; D not certain. The CDR3 is made up of 14 amino acids. Trimming took 1 base from V and 1 from J, leaving 10 bases between them. Germline CDR1 and CDR2: GTSNPN and SVGIG (reference sequence). The CDR3 nucleotides read TGTGCCTGGAGTGGACTGGCAGGGAACACTGAAGCTTTCTTT. It yields the protein CAWSGLAGNTEAFF.

The gene calls are TRBV27 and TRBJ2-3, with 8 bases matching TRBD2. Trimming at V came to 8 bases and at J to 5 bases, leaving 12 bases not matched to a gene. Germline values: CDR1 MNHEY, CDR2 SMNVEV (reference sequence). The CDR3 covers 15 residues. The CDR3 DNA reads TGTGCCAGCTCCCAAATCGGGGGGGGCGTAGATACGCAGTATTTT. Translating gives CASSQIGGGVDTQYF.

The CDR3: CASSQSSRQGGGGAGYTF. For the CDR3, the DNA is TGCGCCAGCAGTCAATCATCGCGACAGGGAGGCGGTGGGGCTGGCTACACCTTC. The rearrangement uses TRBV23-1 and TRBJ1-2; TRBD1 aligns across 7 bases. TRBV23-1 falls under the ORF class, with uncertain function. The V segment lost 0 bases and the J segment 7 bases; nucleotides outside the gene matches: 17. The CDR3 loop spans 18 amino acids.

V gene TRBV4-3 combines with J gene TRBJ1-2; D is unclear. Germline loops: CDR1 LGHNA, CDR2 YSLEER. This CDR3 comprises 17 residues. V was clipped by 0 bases and J by 5 bases, with 19 bases between them. CDR3 nucleotides: TGCGCCAGCAGCCAAGACCCTGCCAGGTCCTCGGGGTATGGCTACACCTTC. Protein: CASSQDPARSSGYGYTF.

CDR3 sequence (DNA): TGCGCCAGCAGCCAAGTTGGGACTAGAGGAGAGACCCAGTACTTC. This encodes CASSQVGTRGETQYF. The chain couples TRBV4-1 to TRBJ2-5; 8 nucleotides agree with TRBD2. CDR1 and CDR2 (germline): MGHRA, YSYEKL. Trimming removed 1 base from V and 4 bases from J; junction bases left unmatched: 5. The CDR3 has 15 amino acids.

This sequence joins TRBV7-2 and TRBJ2-5; the match to TRBD2 covers 8 bases. CDR1 SGHTA and CDR2 FQGNSA come from the germline V gene. The CDR3 is 15 residues long. V gave up 2 bases and J gave up 5 bases; unmatched junction bases: 7. The CDR3 DNA is TGTGCCAGCAGCTTAACCGCCACGGGGGGGGAGACCCAGTACTTC. Encoded protein: CASSLTATGGETQYF.